This T cell receptor beta chain was captured in a study of T cell responses to AZD1222 COVID-19 vaccine. The data were produced by immunoSEQ multiplex PCR, yet TCRdb's version contains in-frame clones alone and is incomplete. The table lists about 190,000 clones, roughly 90% of them singletons. In germline, CDR1 is MNHEY, CDR2 SVGAGI. J gave up 5 bases and V 6 bases, and 4 bases lay outside the gene matches. The CDR3 is 13 residues long. The receptor was isolated from an adult in good health. The J gene is TRBJ2-4, the V gene TRBV6-5; 7 nucleotides line up with TRBD1. The specimen comprised peripheral blood, sampled on day 0 of AZD1222 vaccination. The DNA for the CDR3 is TGTGCCAGCAGAGCCGACAGGGAAAACATTCAGTACTTC. It translates to CASRADRENIQYF.